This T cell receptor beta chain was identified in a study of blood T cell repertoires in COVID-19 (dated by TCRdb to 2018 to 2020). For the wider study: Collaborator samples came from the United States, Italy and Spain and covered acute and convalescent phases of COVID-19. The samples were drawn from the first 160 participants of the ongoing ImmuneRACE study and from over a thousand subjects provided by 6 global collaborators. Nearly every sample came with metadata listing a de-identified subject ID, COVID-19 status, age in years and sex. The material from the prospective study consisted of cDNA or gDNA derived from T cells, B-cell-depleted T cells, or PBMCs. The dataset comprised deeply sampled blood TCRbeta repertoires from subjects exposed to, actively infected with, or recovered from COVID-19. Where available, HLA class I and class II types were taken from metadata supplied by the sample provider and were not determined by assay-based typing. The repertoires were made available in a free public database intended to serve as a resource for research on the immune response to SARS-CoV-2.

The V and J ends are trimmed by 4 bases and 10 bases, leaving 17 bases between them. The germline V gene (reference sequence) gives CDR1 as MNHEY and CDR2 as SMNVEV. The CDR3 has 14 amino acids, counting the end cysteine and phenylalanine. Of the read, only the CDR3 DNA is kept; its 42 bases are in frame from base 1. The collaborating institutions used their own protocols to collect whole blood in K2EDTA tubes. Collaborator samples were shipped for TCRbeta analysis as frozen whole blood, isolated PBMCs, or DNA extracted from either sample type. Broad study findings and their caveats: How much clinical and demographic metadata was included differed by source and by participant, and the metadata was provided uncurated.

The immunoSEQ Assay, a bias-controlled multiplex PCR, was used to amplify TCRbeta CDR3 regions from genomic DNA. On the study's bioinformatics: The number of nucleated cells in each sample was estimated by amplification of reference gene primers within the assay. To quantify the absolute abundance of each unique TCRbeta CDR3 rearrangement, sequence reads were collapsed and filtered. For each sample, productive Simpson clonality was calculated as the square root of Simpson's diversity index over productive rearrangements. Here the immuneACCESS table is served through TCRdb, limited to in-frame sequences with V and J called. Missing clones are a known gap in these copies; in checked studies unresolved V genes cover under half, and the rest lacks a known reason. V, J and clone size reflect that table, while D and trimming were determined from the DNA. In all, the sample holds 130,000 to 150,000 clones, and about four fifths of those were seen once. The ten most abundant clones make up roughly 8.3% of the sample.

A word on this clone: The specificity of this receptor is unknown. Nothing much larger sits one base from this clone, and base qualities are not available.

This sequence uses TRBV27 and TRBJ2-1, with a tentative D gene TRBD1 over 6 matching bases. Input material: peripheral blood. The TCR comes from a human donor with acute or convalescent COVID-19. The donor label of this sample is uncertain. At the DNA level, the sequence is TGTGCCAGCAGTTCTGACCAGGGGAAAAACGAGCAGTTCTTC. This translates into CASSSDQGKNEQFF.